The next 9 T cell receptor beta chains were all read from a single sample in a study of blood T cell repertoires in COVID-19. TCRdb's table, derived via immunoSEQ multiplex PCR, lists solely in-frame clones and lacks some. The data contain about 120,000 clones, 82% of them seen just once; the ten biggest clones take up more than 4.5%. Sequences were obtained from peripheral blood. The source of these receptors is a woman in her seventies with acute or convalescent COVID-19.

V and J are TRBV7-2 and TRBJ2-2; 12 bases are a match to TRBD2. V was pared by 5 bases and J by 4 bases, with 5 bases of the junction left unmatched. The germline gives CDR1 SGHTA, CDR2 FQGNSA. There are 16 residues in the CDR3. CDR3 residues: CASSLGLAGSTGELFF. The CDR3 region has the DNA TGTGCCAGCAGCCTCGGACTAGCGGGGAGCACCGGGGAGCTGTTTTTT. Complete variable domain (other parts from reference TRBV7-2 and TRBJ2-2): GAGVSQSPSNKVTEKGKDVELRCDPISGHTALYWYRQSLGQGLEFLIYFQGNSAPDKSGLPSDRFSAERTGGSVSTLTIQRTQQEDSAVYLCASSLGLAGSTGELFFGEGSRLTVL.

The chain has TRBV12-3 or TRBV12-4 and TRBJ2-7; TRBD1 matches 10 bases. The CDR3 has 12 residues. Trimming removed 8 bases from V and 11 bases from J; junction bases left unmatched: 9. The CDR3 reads CASDRDRGWEYV. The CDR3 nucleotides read TGTGCCAGCGACCGGGACAGGGGCTGGGAGTACGTC.

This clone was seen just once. CDR3 in amino acids: CASSQDKSGAPDTQYF. For the CDR3, the DNA is TGTGCCAGCAGCCAAGATAAGAGTGGAGCACCGGATACGCAGTATTTT. The rearrangement uses TRBV3-1 (or the pseudogene TRBV3-2) and TRBJ2-3, with D hard to call. Germline CDR1 is LGHDT and CDR2 is YNNKEL (reference sequence). V was cut by 0 bases and J by 6 bases, with 16 bases left in between. The CDR3 is made up of 16 amino acids.

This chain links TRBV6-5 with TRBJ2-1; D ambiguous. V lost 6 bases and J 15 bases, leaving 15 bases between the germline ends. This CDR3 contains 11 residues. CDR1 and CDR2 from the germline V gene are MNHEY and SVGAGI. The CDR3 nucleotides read TGTGCCAGCAGGTTGAATGGGTGGAGGTTCTTC. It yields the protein CASRLNGWRFF.

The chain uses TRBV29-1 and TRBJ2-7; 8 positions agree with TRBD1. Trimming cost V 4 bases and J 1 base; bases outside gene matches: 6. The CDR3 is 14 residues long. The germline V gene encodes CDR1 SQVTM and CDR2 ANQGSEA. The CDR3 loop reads CSVVQDRASYEQYF. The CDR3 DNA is TGCAGCGTTGTTCAGGACAGGGCATCCTACGAGCAGTACTTC.

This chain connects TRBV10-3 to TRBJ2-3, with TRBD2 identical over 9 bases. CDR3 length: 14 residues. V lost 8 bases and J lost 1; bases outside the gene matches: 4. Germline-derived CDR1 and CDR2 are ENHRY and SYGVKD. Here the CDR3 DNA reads TGTGCCATCTCTGCTAGCGGGGGCACAGATACGCAGTATTTT. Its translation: CAISASGGTDTQYF.

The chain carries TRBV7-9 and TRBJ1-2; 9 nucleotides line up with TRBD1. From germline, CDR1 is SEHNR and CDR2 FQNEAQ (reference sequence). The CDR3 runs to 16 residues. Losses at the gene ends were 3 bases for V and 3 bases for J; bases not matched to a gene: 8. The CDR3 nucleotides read TGTGCCAGCAGCTTGTGGACAGGGGACGGGTACTATGGCTACACCTTC. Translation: CASSLWTGDGYYGYTF.

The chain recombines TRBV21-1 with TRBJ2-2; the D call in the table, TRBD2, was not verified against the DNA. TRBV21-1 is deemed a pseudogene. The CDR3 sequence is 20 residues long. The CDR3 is CASSAQPGLAGGGDTGELFF. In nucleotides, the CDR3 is TGTGCCAGCAGCGCGCAACCGGGACTAGCGGGGGGAGGGGACACCGGGGAGCTGTTTTTT.

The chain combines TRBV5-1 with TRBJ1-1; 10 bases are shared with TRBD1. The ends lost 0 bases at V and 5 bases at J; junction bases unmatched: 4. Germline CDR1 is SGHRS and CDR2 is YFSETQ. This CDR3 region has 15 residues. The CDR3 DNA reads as TGCGCCAGCAGCTTGGTAGGACAGGGGGGTACTGAAGCTTTCTTT. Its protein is CASSLVGQGGTEAFF.